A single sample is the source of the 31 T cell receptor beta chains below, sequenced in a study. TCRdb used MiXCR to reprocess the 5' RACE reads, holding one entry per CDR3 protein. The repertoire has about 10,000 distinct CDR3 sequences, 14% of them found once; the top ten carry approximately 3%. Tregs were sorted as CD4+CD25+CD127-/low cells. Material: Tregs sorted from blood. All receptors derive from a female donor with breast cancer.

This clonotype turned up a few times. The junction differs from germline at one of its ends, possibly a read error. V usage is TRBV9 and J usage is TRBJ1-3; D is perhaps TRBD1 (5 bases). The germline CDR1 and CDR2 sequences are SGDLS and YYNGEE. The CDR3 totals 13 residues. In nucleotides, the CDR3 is TGTGCCAGCAGCTCGAGGGGAGGAAACACCATATGTTTT. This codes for CASSSRGGNTICF.

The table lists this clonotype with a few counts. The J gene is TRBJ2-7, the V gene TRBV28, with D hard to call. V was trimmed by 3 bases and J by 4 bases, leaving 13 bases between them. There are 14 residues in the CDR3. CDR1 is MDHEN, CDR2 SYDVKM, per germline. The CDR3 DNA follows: TGTGCCAGCAGTTTGAACGCAAACTTATACGAGCAGTACTTC. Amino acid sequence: CASSLNANLYEQYF.

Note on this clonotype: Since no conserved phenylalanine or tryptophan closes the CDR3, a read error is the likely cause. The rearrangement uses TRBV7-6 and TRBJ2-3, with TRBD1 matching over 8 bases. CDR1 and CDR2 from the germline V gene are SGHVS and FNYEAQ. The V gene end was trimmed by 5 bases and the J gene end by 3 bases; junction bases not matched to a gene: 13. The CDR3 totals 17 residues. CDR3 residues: CASSVGQGGFRTDTQYS. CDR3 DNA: TGTGCCAGCAGCGTAGGACAGGGTGGATTTAGGACAGATACGCAGTATTCT.

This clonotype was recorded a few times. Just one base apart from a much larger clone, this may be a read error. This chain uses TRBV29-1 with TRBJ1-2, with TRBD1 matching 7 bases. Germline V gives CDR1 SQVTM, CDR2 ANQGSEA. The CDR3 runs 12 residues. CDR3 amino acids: CGVGQGVYGYTF. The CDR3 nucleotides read TGCGGCGTTGGCCAGGGGGTCTATGGCTACACCTTC.

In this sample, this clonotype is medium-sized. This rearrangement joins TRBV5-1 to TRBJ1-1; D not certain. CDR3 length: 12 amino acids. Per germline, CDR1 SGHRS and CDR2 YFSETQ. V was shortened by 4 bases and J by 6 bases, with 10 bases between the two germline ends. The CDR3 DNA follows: TGCGCCAGCAGCCCGGGGTGGGCTGAAGCTTTCTTT. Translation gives CASSPGWAEAFF. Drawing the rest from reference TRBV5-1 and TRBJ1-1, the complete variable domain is KAGVTQTPRYLIKTRGQQVTLSCSPISGHRSVSWYQQTPGQGLQFLFEYFSETQRNKGNFPGRFSGRQFSNSRSEMNVSTLELGDSALYLCASSPGWAEAFFGQGTRLTVV.

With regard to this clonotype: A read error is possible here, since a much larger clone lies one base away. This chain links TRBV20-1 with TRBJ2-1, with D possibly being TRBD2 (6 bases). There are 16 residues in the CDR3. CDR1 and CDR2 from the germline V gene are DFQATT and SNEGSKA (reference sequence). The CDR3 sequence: CSASKPRGLVYNGQFF. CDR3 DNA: TGCAGTGCTAGCAAGCCTAGGGGACTCGTTTACAATGGGCAGTTCTTC.

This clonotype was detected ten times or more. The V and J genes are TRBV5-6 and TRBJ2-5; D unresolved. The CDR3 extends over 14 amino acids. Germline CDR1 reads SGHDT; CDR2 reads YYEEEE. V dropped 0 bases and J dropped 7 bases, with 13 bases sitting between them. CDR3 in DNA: TGTGCCAGCAGCTTGGGGAATAGCTGGGGGACCCAGTACTTC. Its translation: CASSLGNSWGTQYF.

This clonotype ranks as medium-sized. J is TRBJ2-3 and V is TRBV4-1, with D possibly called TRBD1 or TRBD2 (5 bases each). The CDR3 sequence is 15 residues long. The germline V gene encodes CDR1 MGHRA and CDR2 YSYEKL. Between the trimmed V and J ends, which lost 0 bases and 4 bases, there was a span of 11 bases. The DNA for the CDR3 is TGCGCCAGCAGCCAAGATAACCCGGGGCCAGATACGCAGTATTTT. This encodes CASSQDNPGPDTQYF.

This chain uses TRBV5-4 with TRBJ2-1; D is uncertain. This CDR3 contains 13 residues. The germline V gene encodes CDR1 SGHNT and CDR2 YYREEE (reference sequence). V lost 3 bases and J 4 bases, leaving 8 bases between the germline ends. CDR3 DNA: TGTGCCAGCAGCTCCACAGAGTACAATGAGCAGTTCTTC. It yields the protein CASSSTEYNEQFF.

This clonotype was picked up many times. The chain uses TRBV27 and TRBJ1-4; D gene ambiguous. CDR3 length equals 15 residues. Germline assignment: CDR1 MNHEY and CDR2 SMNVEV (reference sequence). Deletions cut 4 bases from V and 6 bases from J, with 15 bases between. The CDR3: CASSSNTVEDEKLFF. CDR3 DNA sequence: TGTGCCAGCAGTTCCAACACAGTGGAGGATGAAAAACTGTTTTTT.

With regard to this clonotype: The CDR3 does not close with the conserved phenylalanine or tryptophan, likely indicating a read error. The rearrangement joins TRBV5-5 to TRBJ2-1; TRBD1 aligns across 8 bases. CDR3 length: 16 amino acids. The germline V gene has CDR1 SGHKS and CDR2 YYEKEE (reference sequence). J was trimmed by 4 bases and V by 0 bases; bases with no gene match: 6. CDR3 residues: CASSLAGQATYNEQFL. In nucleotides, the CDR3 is TGTGCCAGCAGCTTGGCGGGACAGGCGACATACAATGAGCAGTTCCTC.

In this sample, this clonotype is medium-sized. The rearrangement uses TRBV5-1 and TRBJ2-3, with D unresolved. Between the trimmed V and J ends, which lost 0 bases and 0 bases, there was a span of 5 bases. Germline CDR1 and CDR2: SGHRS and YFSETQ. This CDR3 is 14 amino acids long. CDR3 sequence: CASSLDSSTDTQYF. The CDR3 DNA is TGCGCCAGCAGCTTGGACTCTAGCACAGATACGCAGTATTTT. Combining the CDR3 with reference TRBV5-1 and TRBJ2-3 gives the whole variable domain KAGVTQTPRYLIKTRGQQVTLSCSPISGHRSVSWYQQTPGQGLQFLFEYFSETQRNKGNFPGRFSGRQFSNSRSEMNVSTLELGDSALYLCASSLDSSTDTQYFGPGTRLTVL.

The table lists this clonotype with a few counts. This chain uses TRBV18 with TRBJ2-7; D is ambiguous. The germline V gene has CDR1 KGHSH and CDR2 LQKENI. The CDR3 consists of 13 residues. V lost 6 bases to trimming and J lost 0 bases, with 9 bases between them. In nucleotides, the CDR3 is TGTGCCAGCTCCCTCCCCGTCTCCTACGAGCAGTACTTC. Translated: CASSLPVSYEQYF. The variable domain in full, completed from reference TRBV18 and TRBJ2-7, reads NAGVMQNPRHLVRRRGQEARLRCSPMKGHSHVYWYRQLPEEGLKFMVYLQKENIIDESGMPKERFSAEFPKEGPSILRIQQVVRGDSAAYFCASSLPVSYEQYFGPGTRLTVT.

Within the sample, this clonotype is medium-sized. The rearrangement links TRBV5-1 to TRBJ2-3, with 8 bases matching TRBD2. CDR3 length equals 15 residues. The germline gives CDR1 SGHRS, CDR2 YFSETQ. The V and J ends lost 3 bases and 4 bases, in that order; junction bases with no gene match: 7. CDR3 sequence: CASSSRLATSDTQYF. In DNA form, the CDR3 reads TGCGCCAGCAGCTCTCGACTAGCGACCTCAGATACGCAGTATTTT.

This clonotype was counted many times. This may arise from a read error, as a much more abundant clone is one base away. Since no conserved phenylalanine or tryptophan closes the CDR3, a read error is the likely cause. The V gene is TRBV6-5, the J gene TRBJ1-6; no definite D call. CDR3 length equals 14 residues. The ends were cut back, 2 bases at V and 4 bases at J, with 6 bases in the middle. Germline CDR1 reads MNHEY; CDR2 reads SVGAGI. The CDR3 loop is CASSYESYNSPLHL. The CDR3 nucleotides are TGTGCCAGCAGTTACGAATCTTATAATTCACCCCTCCACCTT.

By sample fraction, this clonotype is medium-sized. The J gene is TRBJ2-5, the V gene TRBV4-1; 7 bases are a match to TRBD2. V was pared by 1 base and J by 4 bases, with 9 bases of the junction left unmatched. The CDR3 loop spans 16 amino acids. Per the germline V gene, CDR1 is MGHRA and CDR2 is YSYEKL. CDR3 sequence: CASSQVGREWGETQYF. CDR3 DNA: TGCGCCAGCAGCCAAGTAGGGCGGGAGTGGGGAGAGACCCAGTACTTC.

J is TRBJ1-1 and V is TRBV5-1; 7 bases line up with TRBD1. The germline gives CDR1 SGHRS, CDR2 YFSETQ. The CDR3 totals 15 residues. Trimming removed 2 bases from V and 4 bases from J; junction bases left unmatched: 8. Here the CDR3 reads CASSLNRGAGTEAFF. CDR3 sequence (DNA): TGCGCCAGCAGCTTAAACAGGGGAGCGGGCACTGAAGCTTTCTTT.

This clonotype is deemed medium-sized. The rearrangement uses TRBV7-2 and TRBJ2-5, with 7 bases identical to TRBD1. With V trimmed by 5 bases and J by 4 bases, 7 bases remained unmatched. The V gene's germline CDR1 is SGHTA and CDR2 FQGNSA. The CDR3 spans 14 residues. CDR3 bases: TGTGCCAGCAGCATCCCGACAGGGACAGAGACCCAGTACTTC. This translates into CASSIPTGTETQYF.

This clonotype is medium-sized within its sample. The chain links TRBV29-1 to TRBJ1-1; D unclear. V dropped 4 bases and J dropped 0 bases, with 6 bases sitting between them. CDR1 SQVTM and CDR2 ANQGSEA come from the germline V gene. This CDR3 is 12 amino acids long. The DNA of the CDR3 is TGCAGCGTTGCCAGATTGAACACTGAAGCTTTCTTT. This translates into CSVARLNTEAFF.

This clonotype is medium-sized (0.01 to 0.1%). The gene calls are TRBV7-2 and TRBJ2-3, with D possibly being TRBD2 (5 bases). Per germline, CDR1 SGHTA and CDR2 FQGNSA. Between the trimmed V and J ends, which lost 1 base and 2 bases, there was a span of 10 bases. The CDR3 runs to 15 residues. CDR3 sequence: CASSLGTSYTDTQYF. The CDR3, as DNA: TGTGCCAGCAGCTTAGGGACTTCCTACACAGATACGCAGTATTTT.

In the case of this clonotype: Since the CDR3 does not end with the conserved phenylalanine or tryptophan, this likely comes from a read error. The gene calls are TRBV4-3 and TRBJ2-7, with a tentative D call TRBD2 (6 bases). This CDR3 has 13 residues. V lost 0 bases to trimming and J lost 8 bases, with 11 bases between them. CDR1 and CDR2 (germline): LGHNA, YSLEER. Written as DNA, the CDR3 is TGCGCCAGCAGCCAAGAATGGGGGGTCAAGCAGTACTCC. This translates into CASSQEWGVKQYS.

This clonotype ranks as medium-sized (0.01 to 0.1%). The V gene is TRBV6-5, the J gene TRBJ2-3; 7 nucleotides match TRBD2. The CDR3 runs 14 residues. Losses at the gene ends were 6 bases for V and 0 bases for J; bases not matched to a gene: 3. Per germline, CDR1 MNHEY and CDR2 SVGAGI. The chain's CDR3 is CASSLAASTDTQYF. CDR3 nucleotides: TGTGCCAGCAGCCTAGCGGCTAGCACAGATACGCAGTATTTT.

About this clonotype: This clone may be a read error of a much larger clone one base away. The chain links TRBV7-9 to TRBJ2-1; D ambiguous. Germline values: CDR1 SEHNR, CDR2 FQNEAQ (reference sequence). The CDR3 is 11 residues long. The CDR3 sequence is CASSLGNEQSF. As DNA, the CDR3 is TGTGCCAGCAGCTTAGGCAATGAGCAGTCCTTC.

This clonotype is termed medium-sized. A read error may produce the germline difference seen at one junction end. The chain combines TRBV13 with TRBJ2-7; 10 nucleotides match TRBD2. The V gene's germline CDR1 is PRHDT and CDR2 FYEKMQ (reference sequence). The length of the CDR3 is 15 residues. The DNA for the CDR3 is TGTGCCAGCAGCCTAGGGAAGGTAGCGGGAGGCGAGCAGTACTTC. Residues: CASSLGKVAGGEQYF.

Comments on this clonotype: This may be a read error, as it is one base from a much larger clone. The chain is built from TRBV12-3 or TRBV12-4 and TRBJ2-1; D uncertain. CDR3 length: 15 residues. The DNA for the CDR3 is TGTGCCAGCACCCTGATCAGTGGATCCTACAAGGAGCAGTTCTTC. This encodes CASTLISGSYKEQFF.

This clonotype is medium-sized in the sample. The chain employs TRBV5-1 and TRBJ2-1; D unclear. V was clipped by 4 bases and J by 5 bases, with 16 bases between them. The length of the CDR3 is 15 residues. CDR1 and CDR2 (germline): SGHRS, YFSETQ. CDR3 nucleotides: TGCGCCAGCAGCCCCCGTTCAGGATTCAACAATGAGCAGTTCTTC. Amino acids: CASSPRSGFNNEQFF. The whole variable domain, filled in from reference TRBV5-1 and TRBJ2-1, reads KAGVTQTPRYLIKTRGQQVTLSCSPISGHRSVSWYQQTPGQGLQFLFEYFSETQRNKGNFPGRFSGRQFSNSRSEMNVSTLELGDSALYLCASSPRSGFNNEQFFGPGTRLTVL.

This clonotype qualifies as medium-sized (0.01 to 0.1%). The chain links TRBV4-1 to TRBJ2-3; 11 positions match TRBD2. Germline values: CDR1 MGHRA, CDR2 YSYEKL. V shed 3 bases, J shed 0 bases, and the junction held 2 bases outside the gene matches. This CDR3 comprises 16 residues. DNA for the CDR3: TGCGCCAGCAGCCAGGGACTAGCGGTGAGCACAGATACGCAGTATTTT. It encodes CASSQGLAVSTDTQYF.

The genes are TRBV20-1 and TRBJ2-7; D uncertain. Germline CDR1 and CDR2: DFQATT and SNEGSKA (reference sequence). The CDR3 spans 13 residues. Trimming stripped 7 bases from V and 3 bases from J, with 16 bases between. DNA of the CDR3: TGCAGTGGTGGGTCCGAAAATGGCTACGAGCAGTACTTC. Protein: CSGGSENGYEQYF.

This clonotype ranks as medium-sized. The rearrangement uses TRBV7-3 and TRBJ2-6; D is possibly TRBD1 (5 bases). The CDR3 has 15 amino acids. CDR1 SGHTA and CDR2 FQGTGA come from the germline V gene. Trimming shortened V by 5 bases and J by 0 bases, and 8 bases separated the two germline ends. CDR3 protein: CASSLDSSGANVLTF. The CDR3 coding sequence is TGTGCCAGCAGCCTAGACAGCTCTGGGGCCAACGTCCTGACTTTC.

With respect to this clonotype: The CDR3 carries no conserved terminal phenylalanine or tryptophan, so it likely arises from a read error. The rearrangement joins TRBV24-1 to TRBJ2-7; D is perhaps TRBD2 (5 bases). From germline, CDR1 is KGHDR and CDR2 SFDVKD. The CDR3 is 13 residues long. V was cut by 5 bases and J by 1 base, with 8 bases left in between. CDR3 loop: CATSVGSSYEQYS. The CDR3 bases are TGTGCCACCAGTGTGGGGAGTTCCTACGAGCAGTACTCC.

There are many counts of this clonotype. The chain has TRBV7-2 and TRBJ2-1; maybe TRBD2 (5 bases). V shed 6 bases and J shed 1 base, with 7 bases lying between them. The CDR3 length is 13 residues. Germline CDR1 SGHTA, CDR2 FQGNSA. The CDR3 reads CASRLESYNEQFF. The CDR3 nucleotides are TGTGCCAGCAGACTAGAGTCCTACAATGAGCAGTTCTTC.